This T cell receptor (beta chain) is drawn from a study of blood T cell repertoires in COVID-19. About the research overall: Donors in the United States, Italy and Spain gave samples during acute or convalescent COVID-19. PBMCs, B-cell-depleted T cells, or T cells were the source of the cDNA or gDNA that made up the material.

In the authors' workflow: By means of reference gene primer amplification, nucleated cell counts were estimated. Clones were sequenced by immunoSEQ multiplex PCR, and TCRdb holds only the in-frame ones, with some missing. That table gives V, J and clone size, and the DNA gave D and trimming. This sample yields 35,000 to 50,000 clones, of which about 88% are seen a single time; 15% to 18% belongs to the top ten. V lost 2 bases to trimming and J lost 5 bases, with 15 bases between them. Per germline, CDR1 MNHNS and CDR2 SASEGT. The CDR3 totals 15 residues. The origin of this receptor is a man aged 70 or older with active COVID-19. The chain carries TRBV6-1 and TRBJ1-1; D perhaps matches TRBD1 (6 bases). The source material was peripheral blood. As DNA, the CDR3 is TGTGCCAGCAGTGAATCGTGGACAGAGGGGACTGAAGCTTTCTTT. Translated: CASSESWTEGTEAFF.